This TCR beta chain stems from a study of beta chain features in type 1 diabetes. Study conclusions and caveats: Shortening that was moderate but significant affected the TCRB CDR3s of Type 1 diabetes patients in all four CD4+ subsets.

Reverse transcription of all isolated RNA meant that expressed TCRB transcripts were sequenced. Sequenced by immunoSEQ multiplex PCR; TCRdb stores in-frame clones only, minus some. Found here are 250,000 to 300,000 clones, around 24% of them singletons; the top ten hold around 0.012%. As concerns this clone: The antigen is unknown.

Germline CDR1 and CDR2: MGHRA and YSYEKL. The CDR3 has 15 residues. V was shortened by 1 base and J by 4 bases, with 13 bases between the two germline ends. This clonotype originated in a woman aged 25 to 45 with type 1 diabetes. The chain has TRBV4-1 and TRBJ1-2; D is ambiguous. The specimen sequenced was naive CD4+ T cells from blood. The CDR3, as DNA: TGCGCCAGCAGCCAAGCGCGGTCGAATTTCTATGGCTACACCTTC. This translates into CASSQARSNFYGYTF.